Below are 6 T cell receptor beta chains sequenced from a single sample in a study of graft-versus-host responses after intestinal transplantation (dated by TCRdb to 2020 to 2023). This specimen's time point label, per the study, means: cells obtained before transplantation from donor or recipient. These receptors' targets are unknown. Libraries were built with the immunoSEQ multiplex PCR assay. The immuneACCESS repertoire file appears here via TCRdb, limited to in-frame rearrangements. These files lack a portion of the clones; in checked studies, under half of the deficit traces to unresolved V genes, and the cause of the others is not known. For this sample there are 90,000 to 100,000 clones; roughly 90% appear just once. Clones ranked in the top ten supply under 0.55% of the sample. The sequenced sample was unstimulated CD8+ T cells sorted from spleen or lymph node cells, obtained before intestinal transplant. The receptors originated from a human donor who received an intestinal transplant.

V and J are TRBV7-8 and TRBJ1-2; D is unclear. The germline CDR1 and CDR2 sequences are SGHVS and FQNEAQ. V was pared by 5 bases and J by 8 bases, with 18 bases between. This CDR3 has 14 amino acids. The DNA of the CDR3 is TGTGCCAGCAGCGTAGAGTCGGTCGTATGGGGCTACACCTTC. Amino acid sequence: CASSVESVVWGYTF.

The rearrangement links TRBV2 to TRBJ1-4, with 7 positions matching TRBD1. Trimming at V came to 3 bases and at J to 10 bases, leaving 8 bases not matched to a gene. The CDR3 covers 14 residues. CDR1 and CDR2 (germline): SNHLY, FYNNEI. The CDR3 is CASSDDRARGKLFF. CDR3 nucleotide sequence: TGTGCCAGCAGTGATGACAGGGCTCGGGGAAAACTGTTTTTT.

The V and J genes are TRBV5-1 and TRBJ2-2; possibly TRBD1 for D (6 bases). The CDR3 covers 16 residues. Germline CDR1 SGHRS, CDR2 YFSETQ. V shed 10 bases and J shed 2 bases, with 21 bases lying between them. CDR3 amino acids: CAQSLGAVLNTGELFF. The CDR3 nucleotides are TGCGCCCAATCCCTGGGGGCAGTTCTCAACACCGGGGAGCTGTTTTTT.

The V call is TRBV10-3, the J call TRBJ2-5, with D maybe TRBD1 (5 bases). There are 15 residues in the CDR3. CDR1 is ENHRY, CDR2 SYGVKD, per germline. V was pared by 7 bases and J by 3 bases, with 18 bases between. CDR3 residues: CAIIWGRRNKETQYF. For the CDR3, the DNA is TGTGCCATCATTTGGGGCAGGAGAAATAAAGAGACCCAGTACTTC.

This clone showed up just a few times. V and J are TRBV6-5 and TRBJ2-7; 8 nucleotides align to TRBD2. Unmatched junction bases numbered 9, after V lost 6 bases and J lost 2 bases. CDR1 is MNHEY, CDR2 SVGAGI, per germline. This CDR3 region has 15 residues. DNA for the CDR3: TGTGCCAGCAGCCCGGGACTAGGGGGAACCTACGAGCAGTACTTC. Protein sequence: CASSPGLGGTYEQYF.

CDR3 bases: TGTGCCAGCAGTGGGACAGGAGGGATCAATCAGCCCCAGCATTTT. Encoded protein: CASSGTGGINQPQHF. The chain recombines TRBV6-5 with TRBJ1-5; 8 bases line up with TRBD1. CDR3 length: 15 amino acids. Per germline, CDR1 MNHEY and CDR2 SVGAGI. J lost 3 bases, V lost 5 bases, and 6 bases had no gene match.